This T cell receptor beta chain was profiled in a study of T cells in women clearing cervical HPV infection. Overall study: Cases: HPV16-related CIN3 or worse on histology, a couple of invasive cancers.

The CDR3 sequence is 14 residues long. CDR1 and CDR2 (germline): GTSNPN, SVGIG (reference sequence). Comment on this clone: Sequencing ends 3 residues short of the CDR3 end; the germline J gene provides the rest.

Sequencing was performed with immunoSEQ multiplex PCR; in TCRdb, only in-frame clones are kept and a portion is missing. The listing records 30,000 to 35,000 clones. The sequencing input was blood buffy coat. The J gene is TRBJ2-2, the V gene TRBV30, with D possibly called TRBD1 or TRBD2 (5 bases each). The origin of this receptor is a woman between 18 and 75 years old with a cervical HPV16 infection that either progressed to CIN3+ or cleared (not recorded which). The DNA read from the CDR3 is TGTGCCTGGAGTGAAGGTCAGGGAGATTCACCG. Its translation is CAWSEGQGDSP. The full CDR3 is CAWSEGQGDSPLFF.